This T cell receptor (beta chain) originates from a study of T cells in Graves' hyperthyroidism and ophthalmopathy. Diagnoses were established using clinical symptoms, serum thyroxine and TRAb, thyroid ultrasound and orbital computed tomography. Researchers amplified the TCR beta CDR3 regions from RNA transcripts. The HTBI primer set drove a first-round RT-PCR of the TCR CDR3. TCRdb re-derived calls from the multiplex PCR reads in MiXCR, one entry per CDR3 protein. The sample yields approximately 260,000 distinct CDR3 sequences, 12% to 15% seen once. The specimen sequenced was blood. The clonotype was recovered from a woman aged 45-60 years with Graves' hyperthyroidism that later progressed to Graves' ophthalmopathy.

DNA for the CDR3: TGCAGTGCTATGGGCCGGGACACACTAAATTCACCCCTCCACTTT. It translates to CSAMGRDTLNSPLHF. The chain combines TRBV20-1 with TRBJ1-6; the D gene is possibly TRBD1 (6 bases). From germline, CDR1 is DFQATT and CDR2 SNEGSKA (reference sequence). Deletions cut 4 bases from V and 7 bases from J, with 17 bases between. CDR3 length: 15 amino acids.